Listed here is a single T cell receptor beta chain. Here immunoSEQ multiplex PCR was the method, and the copy in TCRdb shows in-frame clones only, minus some. The profile shows around 250,000 clones, 70% of them singletons. The entry originates in a study of cytotoxic CD8 clonotypes in ibrutinib-treated CLL. Study as a whole: Among responders, around 24 were partial and 2 complete; after median approximately 62 months, approximately 15 stayed remitted and around twelve progressed.

Trimming removed 5 bases at V and 2 bases at J, with 11 bases between. The V gene's germline CDR1 is SGHTA and CDR2 FQGTGA. CDR3 size: 14 residues. Sample: PBMCs, taken after 24 months of ibrutinib treatment. The J gene is TRBJ2-3, the V gene TRBV7-3; maybe TRBD2 (6 bases). This sequence was found in a human donor with chronic lymphocytic leukemia. The DNA of the CDR3 is TGTGCCAGCAGCCTAGGGGAGGCCACAGATACGCAGTATTTT. Translating it yields CASSLGEATDTQYF. The full variable domain, rest sourced from reference TRBV7-3 and TRBJ2-3, is GAGVSQTPSNKVTEKGKYVELRCDPISGHTALYWYRQSLGQGPEFLIYFQGTGAADDSGLPNDRFFAVRPEGSVSTLKIQRTERGDSAVYLCASSLGEATDTQYFGPGTRLTVL.